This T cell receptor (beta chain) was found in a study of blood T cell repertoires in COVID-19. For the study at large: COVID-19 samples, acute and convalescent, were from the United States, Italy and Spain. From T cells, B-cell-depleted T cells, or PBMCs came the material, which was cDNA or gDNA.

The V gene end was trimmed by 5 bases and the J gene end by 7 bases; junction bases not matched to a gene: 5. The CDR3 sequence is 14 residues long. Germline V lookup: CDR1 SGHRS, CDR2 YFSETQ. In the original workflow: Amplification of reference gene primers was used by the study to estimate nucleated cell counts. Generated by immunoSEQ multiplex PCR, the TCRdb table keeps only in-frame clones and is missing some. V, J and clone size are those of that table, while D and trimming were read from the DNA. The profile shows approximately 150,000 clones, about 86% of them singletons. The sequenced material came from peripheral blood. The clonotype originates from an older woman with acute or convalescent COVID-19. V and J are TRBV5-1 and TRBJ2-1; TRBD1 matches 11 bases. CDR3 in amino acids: CASRSGTGGNEQFF. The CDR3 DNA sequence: TGCGCCAGCAGATCCGGGACAGGGGGGAATGAGCAGTTCTTC.